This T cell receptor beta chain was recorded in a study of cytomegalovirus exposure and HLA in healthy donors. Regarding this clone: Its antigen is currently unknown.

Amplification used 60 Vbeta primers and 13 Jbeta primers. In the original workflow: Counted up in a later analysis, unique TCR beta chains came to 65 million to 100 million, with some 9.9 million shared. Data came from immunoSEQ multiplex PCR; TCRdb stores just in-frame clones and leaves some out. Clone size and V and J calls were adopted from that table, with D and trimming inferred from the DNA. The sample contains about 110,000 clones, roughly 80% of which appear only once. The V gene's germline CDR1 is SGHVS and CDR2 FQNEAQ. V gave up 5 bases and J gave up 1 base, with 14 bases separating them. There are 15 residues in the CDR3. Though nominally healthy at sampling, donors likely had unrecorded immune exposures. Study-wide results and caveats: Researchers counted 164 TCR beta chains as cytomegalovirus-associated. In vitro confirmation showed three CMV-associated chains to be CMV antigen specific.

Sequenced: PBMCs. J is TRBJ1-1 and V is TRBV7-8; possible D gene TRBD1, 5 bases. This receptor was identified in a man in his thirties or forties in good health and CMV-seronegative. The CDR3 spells CASSPGGFGNTEAFF. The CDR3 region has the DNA TGTGCCAGCAGCCCCGGGGGGTTTGGGAACACTGAAGCTTTCTTT.